This T cell receptor beta chain was found in a study of control samples from healthy donors and cancer patients. Germline lookup yields CDR1 SGHTA and CDR2 FQGNSA. The CDR3 is 15 amino acids. V dropped 4 bases and J dropped 2; count of bases not matched to a gene: 4. This table comes from immunoSEQ multiplex PCR, and its TCRdb copy is limited to in-frame clones, with some not included. The table includes 110,000 to 150,000 clones, about 90% detected once. The sequencing input was blood. The J gene is TRBJ2-7, the V gene TRBV7-2; the match to TRBD2 covers 11 bases. This TCR was sampled from a man in his late teens or twenties in good health. In DNA, the CDR3 is TGTGCCAGCAGCTGGAAGGGACTAGCGGCCTACGAGCAGTACTTC. It encodes CASSWKGLAAYEQYF.